This T cell receptor (beta chain) was sequenced for a study of CD8+CD57+ T cells in acquired aplastic anemia. Sequencing was done on patients that had shown CD8+CD57+ cell expansion by flow cytometry. Genomic DNA, the template, was used for profiling of the TCR beta VDJ and CDR3. TCRdb re-derived calls from the reads in MiXCR, one entry per CDR3 protein. The sample shows about 98,000 distinct CDR3 sequences, roughly two thirds of them seen only once. CDR3 length: 13 residues. V lost 0 bases and J 11 bases, leaving 13 bases between the germline ends. CDR1 SNHLY and CDR2 FYNNEI come from the germline V gene.

Sequenced sample: sorted CD4+, CD8+, or CD8+CD57+ T cells (not recorded which) from PBMCs. The receptor's source is a human donor with aplastic anemia. V usage is TRBV2 and J usage is TRBJ1-1; D uncertain. The CDR3 DNA sequence: TGTGCCAGCAGTGAAGCGCTTGGGTCGACGGCTTTCTTT. This codes for CASSEALGSTAFF. The full variable domain, with the rest looked up from reference TRBV2 and TRBJ1-1, is EPEVTQTPSHQVTQMGQEVILRCVPISNHLYFYWYRQILGQKVEFLVSFYNNEISEKSEIFDDQFSVERPDGSNFTLKIRSTKLEDSAMYFCASSEALGSTAFFGQGTRLTVV.